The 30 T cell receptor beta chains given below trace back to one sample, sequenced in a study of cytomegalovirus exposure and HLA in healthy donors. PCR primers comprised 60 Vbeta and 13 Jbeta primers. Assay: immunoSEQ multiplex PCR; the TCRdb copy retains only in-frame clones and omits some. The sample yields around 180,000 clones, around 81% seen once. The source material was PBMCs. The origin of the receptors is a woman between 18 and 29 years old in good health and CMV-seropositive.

CDR3: CASRAGQETQYF. Written as DNA, the CDR3 is TGTGCCAGTAGGGCAGGCCAAGAGACCCAGTACTTC. The V call is TRBV19, the J call TRBJ2-5; D unresolved. The CDR3 covers 12 residues. In germline, CDR1 is LNHDA, CDR2 SQIVND (reference sequence). V lost 6 bases to trimming and J lost 1 base, with 6 bases between them.

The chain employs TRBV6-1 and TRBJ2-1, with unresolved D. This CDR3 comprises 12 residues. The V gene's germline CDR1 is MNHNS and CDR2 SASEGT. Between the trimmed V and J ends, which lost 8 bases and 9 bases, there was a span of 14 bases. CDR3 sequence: CASVFTRREQFF. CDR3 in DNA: TGTGCCAGCGTATTTACGCGCCGTGAGCAGTTCTTC.

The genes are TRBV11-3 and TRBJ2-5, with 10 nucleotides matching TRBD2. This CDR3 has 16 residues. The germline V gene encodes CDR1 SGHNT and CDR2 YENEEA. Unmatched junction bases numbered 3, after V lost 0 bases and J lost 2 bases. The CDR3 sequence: CASSLEASGGQETQYF. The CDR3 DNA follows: TGTGCCAGCAGCTTAGAGGCTAGCGGGGGTCAAGAGACCCAGTACTTC. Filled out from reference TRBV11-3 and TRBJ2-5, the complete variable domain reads EAGVVQSPRYKIIEKKQPVAFWCNPISGHNTLYWYLQNLGQGPELLIRYENEEAVDDSQLPKDRFSAERLKGVDSTLKIQPAELGDSAVYLCASSLEASGGQETQYFGPGTRLLVL.

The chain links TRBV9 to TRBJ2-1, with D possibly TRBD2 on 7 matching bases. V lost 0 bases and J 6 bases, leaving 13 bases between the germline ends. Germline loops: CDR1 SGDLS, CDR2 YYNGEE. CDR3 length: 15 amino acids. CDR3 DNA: TGTGCCAGCAGCGTAGGGGGGGGCCGTATCAATGAGCAGTTCTTC. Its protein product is CASSVGGGRINEQFF.

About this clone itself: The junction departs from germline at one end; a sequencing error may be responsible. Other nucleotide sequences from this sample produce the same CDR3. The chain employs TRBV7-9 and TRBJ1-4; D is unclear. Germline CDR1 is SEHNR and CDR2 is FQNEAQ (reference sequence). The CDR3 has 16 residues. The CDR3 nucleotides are TGTGCCAGCAGCTTATGGAGTTTAGCAACGAATGAAAAACTGTTTTTT. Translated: CASSLWSLATNEKLFF.

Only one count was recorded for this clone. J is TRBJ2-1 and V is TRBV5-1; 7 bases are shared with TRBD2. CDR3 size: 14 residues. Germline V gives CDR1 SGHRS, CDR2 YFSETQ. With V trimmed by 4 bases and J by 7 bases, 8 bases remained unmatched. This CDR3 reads CASSPGGGGNEQFF. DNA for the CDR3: TGCGCCAGCAGCCCGGGAGGCGGAGGGAATGAGCAGTTCTTC.

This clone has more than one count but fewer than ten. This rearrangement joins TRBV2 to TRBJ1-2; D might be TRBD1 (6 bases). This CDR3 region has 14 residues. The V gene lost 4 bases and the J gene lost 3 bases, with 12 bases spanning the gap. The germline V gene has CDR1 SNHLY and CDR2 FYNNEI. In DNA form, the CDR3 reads TGTGCCAGCAGTGGCGGGGGGGCCCACTATGGCTACACCTTC. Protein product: CASSGGGAHYGYTF. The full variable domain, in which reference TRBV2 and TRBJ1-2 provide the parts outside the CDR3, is EPEVTQTPSHQVTQMGQEVILRCVPISNHLYFYWYRQILGQKVEFLVSFYNNEISEKSEIFDDQFSVERPDGSNFTLKIRSTKLEDSAMYFCASSGGGAHYGYTFGSGTRLTVV.

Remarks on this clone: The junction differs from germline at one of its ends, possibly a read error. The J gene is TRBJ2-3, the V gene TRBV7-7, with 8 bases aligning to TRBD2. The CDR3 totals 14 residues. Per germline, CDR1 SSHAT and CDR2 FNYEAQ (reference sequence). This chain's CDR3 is CASSPAGGTDTQYF. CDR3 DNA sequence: TGTGCTAGCAGCCCAGCGGGGGGCACAGATACGCAGTATTTT. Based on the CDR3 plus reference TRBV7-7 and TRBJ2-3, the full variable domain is GAGVSQSPRYKVTKRGQDVTLRCDPISSHATLYWYQQALGQGPEFLTYFNYEAQPDKSGLPSDRFSAERPEGSISTLTIQRTEQRDSAMYRCASSPAGGTDTQYFGPGTRLTVL.

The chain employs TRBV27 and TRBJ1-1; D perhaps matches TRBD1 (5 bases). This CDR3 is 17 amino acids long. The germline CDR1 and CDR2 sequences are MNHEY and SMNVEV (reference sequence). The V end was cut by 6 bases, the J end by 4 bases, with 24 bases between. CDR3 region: CASSSPAGKGHRTEAFF. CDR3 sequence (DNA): TGTGCCAGCAGCTCCCCCGCCGGAAAGGGGCACCGCACTGAAGCTTTCTTT.

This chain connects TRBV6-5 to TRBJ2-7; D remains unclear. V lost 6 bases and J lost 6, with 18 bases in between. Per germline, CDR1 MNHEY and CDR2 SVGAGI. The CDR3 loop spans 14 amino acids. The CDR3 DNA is TGTGCCAGCAGGTTAAATCTCGACTTAGGCGAGCAGTACTTC. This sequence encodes CASRLNLDLGEQYF.

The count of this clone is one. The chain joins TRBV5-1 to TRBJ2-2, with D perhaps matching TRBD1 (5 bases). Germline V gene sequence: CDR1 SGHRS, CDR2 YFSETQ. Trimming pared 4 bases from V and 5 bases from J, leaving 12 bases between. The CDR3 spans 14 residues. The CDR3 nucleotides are TGCGCCAGCAGCCCGACAGCTCCAACCGGGGAGCTGTTTTTT. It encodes CASSPTAPTGELFF.

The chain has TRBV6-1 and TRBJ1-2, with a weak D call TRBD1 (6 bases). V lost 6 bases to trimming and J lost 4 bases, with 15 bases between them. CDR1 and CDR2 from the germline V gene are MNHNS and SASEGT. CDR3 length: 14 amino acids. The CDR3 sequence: CASSRMTGSYGYTF. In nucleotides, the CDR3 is TGTGCCAGCAGCCGCATGACAGGTTCCTATGGCTACACCTTC.

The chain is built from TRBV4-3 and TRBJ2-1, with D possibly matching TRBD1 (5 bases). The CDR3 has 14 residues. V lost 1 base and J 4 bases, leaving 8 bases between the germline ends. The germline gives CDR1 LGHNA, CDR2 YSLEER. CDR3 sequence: CASSQGRQYNEQFF. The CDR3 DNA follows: TGCGCCAGCAGCCAAGGTCGACAGTACAATGAGCAGTTCTTC.

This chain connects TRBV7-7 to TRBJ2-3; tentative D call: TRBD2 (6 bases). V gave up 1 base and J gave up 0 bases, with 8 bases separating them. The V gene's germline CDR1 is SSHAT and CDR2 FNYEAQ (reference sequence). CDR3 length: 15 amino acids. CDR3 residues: CASSLVRGSTDTQYF. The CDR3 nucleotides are TGTGCCAGCAGCTTAGTTCGGGGGAGCACAGATACGCAGTATTTT.

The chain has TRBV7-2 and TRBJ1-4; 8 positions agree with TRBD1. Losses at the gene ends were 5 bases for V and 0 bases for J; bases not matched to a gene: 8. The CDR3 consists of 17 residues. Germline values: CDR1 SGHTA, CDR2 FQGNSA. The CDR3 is CASSPTGQATTNEKLFF. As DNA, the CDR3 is TGTGCCAGCAGCCCCACGGGACAGGCTACAACTAATGAAAAACTGTTTTTT.

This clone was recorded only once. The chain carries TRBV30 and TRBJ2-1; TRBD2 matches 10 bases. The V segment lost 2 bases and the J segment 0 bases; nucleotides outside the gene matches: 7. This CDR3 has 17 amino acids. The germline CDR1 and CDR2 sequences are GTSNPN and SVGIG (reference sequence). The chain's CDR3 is CAWSNLAGVSSYNEQFF. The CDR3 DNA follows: TGTGCCTGGAGTAACCTAGCGGGGGTTAGCTCCTACAATGAGCAGTTCTTC.

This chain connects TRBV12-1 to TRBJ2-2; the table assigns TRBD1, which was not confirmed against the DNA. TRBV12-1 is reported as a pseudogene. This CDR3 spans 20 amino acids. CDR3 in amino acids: CASSFAPERCDSLNTGELFF. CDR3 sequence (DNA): TGTGCCAGCAGCTTTGCCCCAGAGAGGTGTGACAGCCTGAACACCGGGGAGCTGTTTTTT.

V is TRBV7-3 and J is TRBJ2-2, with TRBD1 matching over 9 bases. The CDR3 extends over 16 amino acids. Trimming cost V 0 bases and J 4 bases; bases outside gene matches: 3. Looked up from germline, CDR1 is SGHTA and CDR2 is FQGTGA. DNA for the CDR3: TGTGCCAGCAGCTTAACGACAGGGGGAAGCACCGGGGAGCTGTTTTTT. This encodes CASSLTTGGSTGELFF.

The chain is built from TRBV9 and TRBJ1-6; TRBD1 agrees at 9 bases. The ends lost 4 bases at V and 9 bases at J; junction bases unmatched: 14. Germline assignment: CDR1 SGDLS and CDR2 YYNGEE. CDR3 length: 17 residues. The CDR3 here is CASSPGTGFLLGSPLHF. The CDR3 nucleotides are TGTGCCAGCAGCCCAGGGACAGGGTTTCTGCTGGGTTCACCCCTCCACTTT.

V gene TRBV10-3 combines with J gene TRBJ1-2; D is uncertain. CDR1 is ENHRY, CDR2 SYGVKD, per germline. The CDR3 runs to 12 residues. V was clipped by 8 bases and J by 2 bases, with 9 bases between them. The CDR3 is CAILENNYGYTF. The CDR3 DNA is TGTGCCATCCTGGAGAACAACTATGGCTACACCTTC.

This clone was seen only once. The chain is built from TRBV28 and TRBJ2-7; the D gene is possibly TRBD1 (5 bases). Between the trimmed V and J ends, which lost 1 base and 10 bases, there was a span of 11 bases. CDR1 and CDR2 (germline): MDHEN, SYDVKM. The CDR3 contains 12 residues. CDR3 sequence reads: CASSLLRQGQYF. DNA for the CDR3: TGTGCCAGCAGTTTATTGAGGCAGGGTCAGTACTTC.

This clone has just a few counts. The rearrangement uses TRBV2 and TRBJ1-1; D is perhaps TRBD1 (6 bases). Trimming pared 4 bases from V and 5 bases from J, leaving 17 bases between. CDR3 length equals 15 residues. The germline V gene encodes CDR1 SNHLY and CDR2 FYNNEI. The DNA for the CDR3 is TGTGCCAGCAGTGCGGAGAACAGGGTAGGGACTGAAGCTTTCTTT. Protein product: CASSAENRVGTEAFF.

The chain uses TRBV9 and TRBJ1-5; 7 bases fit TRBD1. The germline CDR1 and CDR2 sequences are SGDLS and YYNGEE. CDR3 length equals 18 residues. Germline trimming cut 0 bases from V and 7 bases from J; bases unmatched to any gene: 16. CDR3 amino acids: CASSVAVKQGPGAQPQHF. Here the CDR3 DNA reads TGTGCCAGCAGCGTAGCCGTTAAACAGGGGCCTGGGGCGCAGCCCCAGCATTTT.

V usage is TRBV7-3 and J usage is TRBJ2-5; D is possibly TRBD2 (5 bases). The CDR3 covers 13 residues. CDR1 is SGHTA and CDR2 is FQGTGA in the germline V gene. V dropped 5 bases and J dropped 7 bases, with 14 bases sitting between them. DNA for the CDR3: TGTGCCAGCAGCCCTTACACCCGGGGGACCCAGTACTTC. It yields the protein CASSPYTRGTQYF.

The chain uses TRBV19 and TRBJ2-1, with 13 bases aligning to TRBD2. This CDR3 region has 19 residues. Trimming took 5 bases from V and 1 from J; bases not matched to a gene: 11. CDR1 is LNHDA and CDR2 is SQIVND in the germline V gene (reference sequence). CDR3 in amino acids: CASSRYTGTSGVSYNEQFF. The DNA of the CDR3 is TGTGCCAGTAGTCGATACACCGGGACTAGCGGGGTATCCTACAATGAGCAGTTCTTC.

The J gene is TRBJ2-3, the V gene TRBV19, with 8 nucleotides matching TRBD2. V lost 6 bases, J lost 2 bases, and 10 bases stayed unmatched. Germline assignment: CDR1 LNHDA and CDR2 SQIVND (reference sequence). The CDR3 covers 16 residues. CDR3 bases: TGTGCCAGTAGCCCACGGCGGGGGGAACTCACAGATACGCAGTATTTT. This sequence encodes CASSPRRGELTDTQYF.

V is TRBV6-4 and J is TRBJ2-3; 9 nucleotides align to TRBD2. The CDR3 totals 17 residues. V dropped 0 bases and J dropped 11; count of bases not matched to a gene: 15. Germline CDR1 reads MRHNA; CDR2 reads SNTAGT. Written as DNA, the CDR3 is TGTGCCAGCAGTGACTCGAATAGCGGGGGCGCTAACTTAGGGCAGTATTTT. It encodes CASSDSNSGGANLGQYF.

As DNA, the CDR3 is TGTGCCAGCTCACCGGACAGGGCCTCAGATACGCAGTATTTT. Amino acid sequence: CASSPDRASDTQYF. The chain carries TRBV18 and TRBJ2-3, with 8 bases matching TRBD1. The CDR3 contains 14 residues. Germline-derived CDR1 and CDR2 are KGHSH and LQKENI. V lost 3 bases to trimming and J lost 4 bases; unmatched junction nucleotides: 3.

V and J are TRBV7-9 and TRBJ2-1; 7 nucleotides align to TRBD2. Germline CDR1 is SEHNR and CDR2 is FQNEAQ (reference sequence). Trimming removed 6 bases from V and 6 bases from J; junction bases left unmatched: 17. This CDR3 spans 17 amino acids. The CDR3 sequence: CASRHSGGGDGLNEQFF. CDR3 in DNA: TGTGCCAGCAGACATTCCGGCGGGGGAGACGGCCTCAATGAGCAGTTCTTC.

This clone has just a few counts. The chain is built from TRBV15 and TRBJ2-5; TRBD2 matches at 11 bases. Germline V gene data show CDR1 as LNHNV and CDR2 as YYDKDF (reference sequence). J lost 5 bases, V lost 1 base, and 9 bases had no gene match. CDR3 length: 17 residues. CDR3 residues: CATSRGSGGAVVETQYF. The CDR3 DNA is TGTGCCACCAGCAGAGGTAGCGGGGGGGCGGTCGTGGAGACCCAGTACTTC.